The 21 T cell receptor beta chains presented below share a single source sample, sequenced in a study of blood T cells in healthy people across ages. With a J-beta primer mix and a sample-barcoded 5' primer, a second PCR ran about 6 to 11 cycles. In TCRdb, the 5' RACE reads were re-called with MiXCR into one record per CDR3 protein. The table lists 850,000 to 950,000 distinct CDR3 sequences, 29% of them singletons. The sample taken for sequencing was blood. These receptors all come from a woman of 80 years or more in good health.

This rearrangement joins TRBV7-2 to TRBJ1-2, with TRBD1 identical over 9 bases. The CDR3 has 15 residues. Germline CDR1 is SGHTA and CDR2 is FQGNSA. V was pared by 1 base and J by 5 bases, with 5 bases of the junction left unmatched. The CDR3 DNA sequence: TGTGCCAGCAGCTTAGGGGGGACAGGGCGGTATGGCTACACCTTC. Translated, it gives CASSLGGTGRYGYTF. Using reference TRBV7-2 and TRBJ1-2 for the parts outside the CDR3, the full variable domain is GAGVSQSPSNKVTEKGKDVELRCDPISGHTALYWYRQSLGQGLEFLIYFQGNSAPDKSGLPSDRFSAERTGGSVSTLTIQRTQQEDSAVYLCASSLGGTGRYGYTFGSGTRLTVV.

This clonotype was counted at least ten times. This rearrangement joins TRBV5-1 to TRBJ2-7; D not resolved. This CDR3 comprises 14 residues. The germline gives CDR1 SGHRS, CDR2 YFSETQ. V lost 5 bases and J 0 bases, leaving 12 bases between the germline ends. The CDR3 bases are TGCGCCAGCAGACCATTACAGAGCTCCTACGAGCAGTACTTC. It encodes CASRPLQSSYEQYF. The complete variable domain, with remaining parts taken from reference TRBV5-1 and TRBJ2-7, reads KAGVTQTPRYLIKTRGQQVTLSCSPISGHRSVSWYQQTPGQGLQFLFEYFSETQRNKGNFPGRFSGRQFSNSRSEMNVSTLELGDSALYLCASRPLQSSYEQYFGPGTRLTVT.

The CDR3 nucleotides are TGTGCCAGCAGCTTAGCGACCCTGCAGGATACGCAGTATTTT. Protein sequence: CASSLATLQDTQYF. The rearrangement uses TRBV7-2 and TRBJ2-3, with D hard to call. The CDR3 spans 14 residues. Germline V lookup: CDR1 SGHTA, CDR2 FQGNSA. Between the trimmed V and J ends, which lost 0 bases and 6 bases, there was a span of 10 bases.

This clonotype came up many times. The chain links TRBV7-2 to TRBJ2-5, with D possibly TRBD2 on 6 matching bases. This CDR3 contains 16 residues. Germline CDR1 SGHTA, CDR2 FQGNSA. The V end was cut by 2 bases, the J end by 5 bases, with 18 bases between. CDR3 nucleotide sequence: TGTGCCAGCAGCTTAAACGGAGCGGGCTCGGGGGAGACCCAGTACTTC. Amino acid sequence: CASSLNGAGSGETQYF. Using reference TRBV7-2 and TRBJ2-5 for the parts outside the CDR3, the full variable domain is GAGVSQSPSNKVTEKGKDVELRCDPISGHTALYWYRQSLGQGLEFLIYFQGNSAPDKSGLPSDRFSAERTGGSVSTLTIQRTQQEDSAVYLCASSLNGAGSGETQYFGPGTRLLVL.

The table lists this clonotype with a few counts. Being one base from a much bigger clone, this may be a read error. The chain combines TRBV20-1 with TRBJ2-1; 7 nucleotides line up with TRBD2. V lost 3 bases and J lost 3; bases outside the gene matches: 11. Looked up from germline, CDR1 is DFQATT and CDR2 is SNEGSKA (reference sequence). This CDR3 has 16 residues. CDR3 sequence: CSASKGRAGFYNEQFF. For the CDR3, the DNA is TGCAGTGCTAGTAAGGGACGAGCGGGGTTCTACAATGAGCAGTTCTTC.

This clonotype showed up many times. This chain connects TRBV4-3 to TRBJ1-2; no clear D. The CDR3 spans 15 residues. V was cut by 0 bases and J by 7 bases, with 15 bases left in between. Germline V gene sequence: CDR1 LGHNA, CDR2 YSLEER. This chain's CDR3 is CASSQDRAGRSGYTF. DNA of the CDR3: TGCGCCAGCAGCCAAGATCGGGCCGGGAGGAGTGGCTACACCTTC.

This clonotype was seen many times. CDR3 in amino acids: CASSLQRGGSTETQYF. The CDR3 DNA is TGTGCCAGCAGTTTACAGCGGGGGGGTTCTACAGAGACCCAGTACTTC. The V gene is TRBV12-3 or TRBV12-4, the J gene TRBJ2-5, with 10 bases aligning to TRBD2. Trimming at V came to 2 bases and at J to 4 bases, leaving 7 bases not matched to a gene. This CDR3 region has 16 residues.

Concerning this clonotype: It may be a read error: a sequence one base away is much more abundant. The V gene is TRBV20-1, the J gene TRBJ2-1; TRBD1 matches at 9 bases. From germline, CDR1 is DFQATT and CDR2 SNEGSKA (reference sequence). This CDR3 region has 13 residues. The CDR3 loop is CGASLGQGNEQFF. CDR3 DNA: TGCGGTGCTAGTTTGGGACAGGGCAATGAGCAGTTCTTC.

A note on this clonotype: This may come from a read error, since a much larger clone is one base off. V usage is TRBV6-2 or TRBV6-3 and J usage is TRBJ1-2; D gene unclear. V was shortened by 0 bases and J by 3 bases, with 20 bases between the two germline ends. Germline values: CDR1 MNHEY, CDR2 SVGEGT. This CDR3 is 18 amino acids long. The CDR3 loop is CASSYSVRHAPMDYGYTF. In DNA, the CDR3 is TGTGCCAGCAGTTACTCAGTACGCCACGCGCCGATGGACTATGGCTACACCTTC.

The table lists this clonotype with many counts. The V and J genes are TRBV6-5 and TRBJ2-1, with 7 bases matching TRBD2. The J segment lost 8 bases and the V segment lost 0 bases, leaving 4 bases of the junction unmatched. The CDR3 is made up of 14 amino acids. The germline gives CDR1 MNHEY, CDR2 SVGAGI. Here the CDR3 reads CASSYSGGSDEQFF. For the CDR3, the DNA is TGTGCCAGCAGTTACTCGGGGGGGTCTGATGAGCAGTTCTTC.

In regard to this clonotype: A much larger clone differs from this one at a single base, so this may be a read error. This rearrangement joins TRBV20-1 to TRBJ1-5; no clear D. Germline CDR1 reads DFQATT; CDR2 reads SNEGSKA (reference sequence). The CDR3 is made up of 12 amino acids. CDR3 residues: CSTRDRVEPQHF. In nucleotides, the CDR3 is TGCAGTACTAGAGATCGGGTTGAGCCCCAGCATTTT.

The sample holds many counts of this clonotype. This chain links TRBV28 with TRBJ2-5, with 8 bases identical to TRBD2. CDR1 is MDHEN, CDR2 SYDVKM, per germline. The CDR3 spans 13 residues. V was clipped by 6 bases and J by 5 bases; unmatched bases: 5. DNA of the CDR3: TGTGCCAGCAGCCCCGGGAGGGTGGAGACCCAGTACTTC. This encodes CASSPGRVETQYF. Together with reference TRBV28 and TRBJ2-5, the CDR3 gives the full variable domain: DVKVTQSSRYLVKRTGEKVFLECVQDMDHENMFWYRQDPGLGLRLIYFSYDVKMKEKGDIPEGYSVSREKKERFSLILESASTNQTSMYLCASSPGRVETQYFGPGTRLLVL.

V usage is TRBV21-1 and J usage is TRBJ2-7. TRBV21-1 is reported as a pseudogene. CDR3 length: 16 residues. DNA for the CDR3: TGTGCCAGCAGCAAAGAAGGCGGCCGGAGCTCCTACGAGCAGTACTTC. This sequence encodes CASSKEGGRSSYEQYF.

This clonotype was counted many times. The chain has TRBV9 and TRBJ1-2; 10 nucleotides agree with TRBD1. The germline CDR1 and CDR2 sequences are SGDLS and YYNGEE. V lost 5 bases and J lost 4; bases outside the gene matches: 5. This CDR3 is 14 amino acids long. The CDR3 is CASRTGTGAYGYTF. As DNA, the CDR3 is TGTGCCAGCAGAACCGGGACAGGGGCCTATGGCTACACCTTC.

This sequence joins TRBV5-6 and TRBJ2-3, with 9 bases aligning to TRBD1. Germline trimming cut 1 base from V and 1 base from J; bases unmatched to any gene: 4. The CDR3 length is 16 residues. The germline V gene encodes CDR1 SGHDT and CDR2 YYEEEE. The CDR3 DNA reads TGTGCCAGCAGCTTGATACAGGGGGCCGGCACAGATACGCAGTATTTT. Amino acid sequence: CASSLIQGAGTDTQYF.

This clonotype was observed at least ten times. The CDR3 loop reads CSAKGYPIRETQYF. The CDR3 nucleotides read TGCAGCGCAAAGGGATATCCTATTCGAGAGACCCAGTACTTC. This chain uses TRBV29-1 with TRBJ2-5; D not certain. CDR1 SQVTM and CDR2 ANQGSEA come from the germline V gene. Trimming cost V 7 bases and J 4 bases, with 19 bases left between them. The CDR3 loop spans 14 amino acids.

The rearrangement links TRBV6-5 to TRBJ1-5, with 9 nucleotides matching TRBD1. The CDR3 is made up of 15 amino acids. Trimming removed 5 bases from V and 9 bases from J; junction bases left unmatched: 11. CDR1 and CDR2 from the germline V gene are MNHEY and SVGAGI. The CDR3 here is CASSPQGALEGPQHF. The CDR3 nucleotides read TGTGCCAGCAGTCCACAGGGGGCCCTAGAAGGGCCCCAGCATTTT.

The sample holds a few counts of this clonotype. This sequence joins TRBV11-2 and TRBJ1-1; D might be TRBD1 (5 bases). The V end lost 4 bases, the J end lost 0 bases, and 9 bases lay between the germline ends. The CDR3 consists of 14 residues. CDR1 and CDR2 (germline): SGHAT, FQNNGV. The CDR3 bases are TGTGCCAGCAGCTCCAGGGCGATGAACACTGAAGCTTTCTTT. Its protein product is CASSSRAMNTEAFF.

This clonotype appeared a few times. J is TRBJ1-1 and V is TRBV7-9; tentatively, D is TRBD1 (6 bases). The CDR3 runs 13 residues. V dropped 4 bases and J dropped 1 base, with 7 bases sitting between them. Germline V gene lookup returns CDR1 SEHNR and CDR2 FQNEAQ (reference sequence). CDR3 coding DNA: TGTGCCAGCAGCTGGACAGCGAACACTGAAGCTTTCTTT. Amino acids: CASSWTANTEAFF.

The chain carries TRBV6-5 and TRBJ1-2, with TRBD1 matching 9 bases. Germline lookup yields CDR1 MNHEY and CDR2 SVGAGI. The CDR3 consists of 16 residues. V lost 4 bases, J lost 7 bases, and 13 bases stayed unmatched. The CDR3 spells CASSSGAGTGLGGYTF. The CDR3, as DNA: TGTGCCAGCAGTTCGGGGGCTGGGACAGGGTTGGGTGGCTACACCTTC.

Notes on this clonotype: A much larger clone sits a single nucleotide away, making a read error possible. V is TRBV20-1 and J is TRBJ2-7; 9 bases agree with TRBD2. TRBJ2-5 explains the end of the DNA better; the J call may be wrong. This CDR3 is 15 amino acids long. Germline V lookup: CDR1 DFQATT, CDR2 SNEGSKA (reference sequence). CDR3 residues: CSARVVGTSSETQYF. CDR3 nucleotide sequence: TGCAGTGCTAGAGTCGTGGGGACTAGCTCAGAGACCCAGTACTTC.